Shown below are 5 T cell receptor beta chains from a single sample sequenced in a study of T cells in Graves' hyperthyroidism and ophthalmopathy. RNA transcripts served as the template for amplifying TCR beta CDR3 regions. Initially, a first-round RT-PCR of the TCR CDR3 employed the HTBI primer set. TCRdb reanalysed the multiplex PCR reads using MiXCR and keeps one entry per CDR3 protein. The table includes around 400,000 distinct CDR3 sequences, about 25% detected once. The specimen was blood. These receptors were obtained from a man aged 50-59 years with Graves' hyperthyroidism.

The rearrangement joins TRBV20-1 to TRBJ2-1, with 9 bases matching TRBD1. Per the germline V gene, CDR1 is DFQATT and CDR2 is SNEGSKA (reference sequence). CDR3 size: 18 residues. Losses at the gene ends were 2 bases for V and 7 bases for J; bases not matched to a gene: 18. As DNA, the CDR3 is TGCAGTGCTAGATCCCCGGGACAGGGAAGGATTGGAGATAATGAGCAGTTCTTC. The encoded protein is CSARSPGQGRIGDNEQFF.

This clonotype was seen ten or more times. The genes are TRBV12-3 or TRBV12-4 and TRBJ1-1; maybe TRBD1 (6 bases). CDR3 size: 13 residues. Trimming left V 4 bases short and J 1 base short, with 7 bases between. CDR3: CASSWGQNTEAFF. The CDR3 nucleotides are TGTGCCAGCAGTTGGGGGCAGAACACTGAAGCTTTCTTT.

The chain is built from TRBV20-1 and TRBJ1-2; D not certain. The CDR3 totals 14 residues. V was cut by 5 bases and J by 5 bases, with 18 bases left in between. Germline CDR1 reads DFQATT; CDR2 reads SNEGSKA (reference sequence). The chain's CDR3 is CSAEAPGARYGYTF. The CDR3 DNA sequence: TGCAGTGCTGAAGCGCCCGGAGCTCGTTATGGCTACACCTTC.

This clonotype was seen at least ten times. V usage is TRBV20-1 and J usage is TRBJ2-5; D remains unclear. In germline, CDR1 is DFQATT, CDR2 SNEGSKA (reference sequence). Trimming removed 2 bases at V and 2 bases at J, with 0 bases between. This CDR3 comprises 10 residues. The CDR3 loop reads CSARQETQYF. CDR3 DNA sequence: TGCAGTGCTAGACAAGAGACCCAGTACTTC.

This clonotype occurred a few times. This sequence joins TRBV5-4 and TRBJ2-2, with D possibly TRBD2 on 5 matching bases. The V and J ends lost 1 base and 6 bases respectively, with 10 bases between them. This CDR3 has 14 residues. Germline V gene sequence: CDR1 SGHNT, CDR2 YYREEE (reference sequence). As DNA, the CDR3 is TGTGCCAGCAGCTTGTTTTGGAGGTCCGGGGAGCTGTTTTTT. Residues: CASSLFWRSGELFF. The full variable domain, completed using reference TRBV5-4 and TRBJ2-2, is ETGVTQSPTHLIKTRGQQVTLRCSSQSGHNTVSWYQQALGQGPQFIFQYYREEENGRGNFPPRFSGLQFPNYSSELNVNALELDDSALYLCASSLFWRSGELFFGEGSRLTVL.